A selection of T cell receptor beta chains follows, all from one sample in a study of T cells in Graves' hyperthyroidism and ophthalmopathy. TCRdb used MiXCR to reprocess the multiplex PCR reads, holding one entry per CDR3 protein. The table shows some 530,000 distinct CDR3 sequences, with less than 25% occurring only once. Sequencing input: blood. The receptors originated from a woman in her 70s with Graves' ophthalmopathy. The CDR3 runs from the conserved cysteine through the conserved F or W. The D gene is left open where the match is weak. Size is stated for part of the rows, as once, few or many counts, or as a class when the clone is expanded.

V gene	clone size	J gene	D gene	CDR3 DNA	CDR3 protein
TRBV7-9	NA	TRBJ2-7	NA	TGTGCCAGCAGCCATCTAGCTTACGAGCAGTACTTC	CASSHLAYEQYF
TRBV20-1	few	TRBJ2-2	TRBD2	TGCAGTGCTAGAGATTTCCGAGCGGGAGGGACCGGGGAGCTGTTTTTT	CSARDFRAGGTGELFF
TRBV6-2/TRBV6-3	many	TRBJ2-3	TRBD2	TGTGCCAGCACCAATTTAGCGGGACCAACAGATACGCAGTATTTT	CASTNLAGPTDTQYF
TRBV7-7	few	TRBJ2-5	TRBD2	TGTGCTAGCAGCCGAAGTCAGGCGGGAGGAGAGACCCAGTACTTC	CASSRSQAGGETQYF
TRBV6-1	few	TRBJ2-7	NA	TGTGCCAGCAGTGAACAACAGGGCCCTAGCTACGAGCAGTACTTC	CASSEQQGPSYEQYF
TRBV30	NA	TRBJ2-6	TRBD1	TGTGCCTGTCAGGGGGACTCTGGGGCCAACGTCCTGACTTTC	CACQGDSGANVLTF
TRBV19	NA	TRBJ2-3	TRBD2	TGTGCCAGTAGTCCGACCTGGGGGAGGGATGGCACAGATACGCAGTATTTT	CASSPTWGRDGTDTQYF
TRBV19	once	TRBJ2-7	NA	TGTGCCAGTAGTATTCTAGTGGGCTACGAGCAGTACTTC	CASSILVGYEQYF
TRBV7-9	few	TRBJ2-5	NA	TGTGCCAGCAGCTTAGGACAGGCCTCCCAGACCCAGTACTTC	CASSLGQASQTQYF
TRBV9	NA	TRBJ2-1	NA	TGTGCCAGCAGCGTAGGGGCAGACGGGTTAGGTGGAGAGCAGTTCTTC	CASSVGADGLGGEQFF
TRBV29-1	few	TRBJ2-7	NA	TGCAGCGTTGACGTTGGCTCCTACAAGCAGTACTTC	CSVDVGSYKQYF
TRBV10-3	few	TRBJ2-3	TRBD2	TGTGCCATCAGTCCTCAGCTAGCGGGAGGGCCCGCGCGGACAGATACGCAGTATTTT	CAISPQLAGGPARTDTQYF
TRBV7-9	NA	TRBJ1-4	NA	TGTGCCAGCAGCTTAGCGGCCGGGGGCCAGGGTGAAAAACTGTTTTTT	CASSLAAGGQGEKLFF
TRBV29-1	NA	TRBJ2-1	TRBD1	TGCAGCGTCCTAGGGGGCGCGGGTAATGAGCAGTTCTTC	CSVLGGAGNEQFF
TRBV7-9	NA	TRBJ2-1	TRBD1	TGTGCCAGCAGCTTTTCAATCTCCGGGACAGGGGGTAATGAGCAGTTCTTC	CASSFSISGTGGNEQFF
TRBV5-1	few	TRBJ2-1	TRBD2	TGCGCCAGCAGCCCCCCGGGCCTAGCGGGAGGAATTAGTGAGCAGTTCTTC	CASSPPGLAGGISEQFF
TRBV6-1	NA	TRBJ2-7	NA	TGTGCCAGCAGGGGATCTCCCTACGAGCAGTACTTC	CASRGSPYEQYF
TRBV4-3	once	TRBJ2-2	NA	TGCGCCAGCAGCCAAGAATCAGCGGGGAACACCGGGGAGCTGTTTTTT	CASSQESAGNTGELFF
TRBV5-1	NA	TRBJ2-4	NA	TGCGCCAGCAGCTTTATAAGGGCCGGTAGGGCCAAAAACATTCAGTACTTC	CASSFIRAGRAKNIQYF
TRBV19	few	TRBJ1-4	TRBD1	TGTGCCAGTAGTCGGGACAGGGCCAGGCCTAATGAAAAACTGTTTTTT	CASSRDRARPNEKLFF
TRBV28	many	TRBJ2-7	TRBD1	TGTGCCAGCAGTTTTGGGACAGGGGTTGGTGAGCAGTACTTC	CASSFGTGVGEQYF
TRBV6-1	NA	TRBJ2-5	NA	TGTGCCAGCAGACAACAGGGCGAGGAGACCCAGTACTTC	CASRQQGEETQYF
TRBV12-3/TRBV12-4	many	TRBJ1-2	NA	TGTGCCAGCAGTTTAGAAGGACGGATCTATGGCTACACCTTC	CASSLEGRIYGYTF
TRBV20-1	NA	TRBJ2-1	NA	TGCAGTGCTAGAGATCACAGGCCCCTGGGCTCCTACAATGAGCAGTTCTTC	CSARDHRPLGSYNEQFF
TRBV2	many	TRBJ2-2	NA	TGTGCCAGCAGTGACCCCGGGGAGCTGTTTTTT	CASSDPGELFF
TRBV6-1	NA	TRBJ1-5	TRBD1	TGTGCCAGCGGACGGACGAGTCGGACAGGGGAAGGTCAGCCCCAGCATTTT	CASGRTSRTGEGQPQHF
TRBV20-1	NA	TRBJ1-5	NA	TGCAGTGCCGCGTTTACCGGGAGGTGGGATCAGCCCCAGCATTTT	CSAAFTGRWDQPQHF
TRBV7-6	NA	TRBJ2-1	NA	TGTGCCAGCAGCTTAGGTCAGACAAATTACAATGAGCAGTTCTTC	CASSLGQTNYNEQFF
TRBV7-9	NA	TRBJ1-2	NA	TGTGCCAGCAGCTCGAGAGTGGGACTTCTTTTTGGCTACACCTTC	CASSSRVGLLFGYTF
TRBV11-2	many	TRBJ2-4	NA	TGTGCCAGCAGCTTAACGCACATTCAGTACTTC	CASSLTHIQYF
TRBV4-2	NA	TRBJ2-5	NA	TGTGCCAGCAGCCAAGGGGCAGGGATGCGAGAGACCCAGTACTTC	CASSQGAGMRETQYF
TRBV9	many	TRBJ2-3	NA	TGTGCCAGCAGCGTGAGCCTCGGCACAGATACGCAGTATTTT	CASSVSLGTDTQYF
TRBV20-1	NA	TRBJ2-7	NA	TGCAGTGCTAGGACCTCCCTAGCACGCGAGCAGTACTTC	CSARTSLAREQYF
TRBV10-3	NA	TRBJ2-7	NA	TGTGCCATCAGTGAGTCAGTCGGCTCCTACGAGCAGTACTTC	CAISESVGSYEQYF
TRBV6-5	NA	TRBJ2-7	TRBD2	TGTGCCAGCAGCTACCGACCTAGCGGGGGCTTCTCCTACGAGCAGTACTTC	CASSYRPSGGFSYEQYF
TRBV6-2/TRBV6-3	few	TRBJ2-1	TRBD2	TGTGCCAGCAGAAGTAGCGGGTCCTACAATGAGCAGTTCTTC	CASRSSGSYNEQFF
TRBV6-1	many	TRBJ2-2	NA	TGTGCCAGCATCTTTGAAGCCAGGGTTTGGAGGTCCCCCGGGGAGCTGTTTTTT	CASIFEARVWRSPGELFF